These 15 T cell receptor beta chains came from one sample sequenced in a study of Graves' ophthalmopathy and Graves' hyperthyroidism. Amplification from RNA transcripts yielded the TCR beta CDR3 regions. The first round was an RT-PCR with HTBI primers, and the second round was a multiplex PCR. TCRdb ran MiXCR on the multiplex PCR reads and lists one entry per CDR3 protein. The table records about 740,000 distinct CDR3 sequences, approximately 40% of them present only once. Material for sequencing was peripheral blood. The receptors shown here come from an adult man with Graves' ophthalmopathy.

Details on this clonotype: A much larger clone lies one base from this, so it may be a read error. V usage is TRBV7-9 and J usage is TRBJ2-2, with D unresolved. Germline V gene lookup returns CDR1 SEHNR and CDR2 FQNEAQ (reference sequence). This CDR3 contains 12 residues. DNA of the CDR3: TGTGCCAGCAGTTCCACGTCCGGAGAGCTGGTTTTT. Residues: CASSSTSGELVF.

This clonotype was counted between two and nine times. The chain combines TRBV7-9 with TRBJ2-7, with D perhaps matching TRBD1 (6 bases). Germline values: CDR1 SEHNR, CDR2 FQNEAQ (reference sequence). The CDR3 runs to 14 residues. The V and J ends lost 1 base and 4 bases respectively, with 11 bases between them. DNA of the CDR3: TGTGCCAGCAGCTTAGATTATCAGGGGTACGAGCAGTACTTC. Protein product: CASSLDYQGYEQYF.

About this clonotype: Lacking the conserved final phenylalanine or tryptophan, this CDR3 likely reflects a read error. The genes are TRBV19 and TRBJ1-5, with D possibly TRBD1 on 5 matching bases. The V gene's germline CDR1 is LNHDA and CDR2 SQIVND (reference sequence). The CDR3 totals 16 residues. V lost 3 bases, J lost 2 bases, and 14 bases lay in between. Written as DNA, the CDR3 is TGTGCCAGTAGTATTGAGGCAGGGCGCGGCAATCAGCCCCAGCATTCT. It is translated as CASSIEAGRGNQPQHS.

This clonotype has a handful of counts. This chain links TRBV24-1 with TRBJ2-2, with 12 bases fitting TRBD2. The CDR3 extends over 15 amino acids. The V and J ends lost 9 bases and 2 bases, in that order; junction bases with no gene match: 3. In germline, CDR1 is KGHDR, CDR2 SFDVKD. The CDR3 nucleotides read TGTGCCACCTCTAGCGGGAGGGTTAACACCGGGGAGCTGTTTTTT. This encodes CATSSGRVNTGELFF.

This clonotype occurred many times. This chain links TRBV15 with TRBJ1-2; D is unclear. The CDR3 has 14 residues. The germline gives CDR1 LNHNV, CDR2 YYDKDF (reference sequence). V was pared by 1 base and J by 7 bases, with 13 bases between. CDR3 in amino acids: CATSRVSGTSGYTF. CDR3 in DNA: TGTGCCACCAGCAGAGTTTCTGGCACGTCTGGCTACACCTTC.

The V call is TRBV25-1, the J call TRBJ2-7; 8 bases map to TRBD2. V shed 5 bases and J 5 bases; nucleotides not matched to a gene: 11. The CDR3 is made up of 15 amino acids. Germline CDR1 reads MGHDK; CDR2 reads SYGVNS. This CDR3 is CASSPTGSGSHEQYF. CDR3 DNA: TGTGCCAGCAGTCCCACCGGCAGCGGGAGCCACGAGCAGTACTTC.

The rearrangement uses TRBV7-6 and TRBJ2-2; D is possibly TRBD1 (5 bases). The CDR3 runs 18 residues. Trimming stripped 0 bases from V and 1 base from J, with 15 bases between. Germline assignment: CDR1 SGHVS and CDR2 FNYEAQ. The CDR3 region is CASSLAIRVTKNTGELFF. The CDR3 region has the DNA TGTGCCAGCAGCTTAGCGATCAGGGTTACTAAGAACACCGGGGAGCTGTTTTTT.

CDR3 residues: CSFGQDQETQYF. For the CDR3, the DNA is TGCAGCTTTGGACAGGACCAAGAGACCCAGTACTTC. This sequence joins TRBV29-1 and TRBJ2-5; 7 positions match TRBD1. In germline, CDR1 is SQVTM, CDR2 ANQGSEA. Unmatched junction bases numbered 3, after V lost 8 bases and J lost 0 bases. This CDR3 region has 12 residues.

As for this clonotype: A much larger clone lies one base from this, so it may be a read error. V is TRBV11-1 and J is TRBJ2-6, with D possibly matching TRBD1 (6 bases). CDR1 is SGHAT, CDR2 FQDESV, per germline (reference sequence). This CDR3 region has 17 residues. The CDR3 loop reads CASSISQGPSGTNVLTF. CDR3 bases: TGCGCCAGCAGCATATCACAGGGACCCTCTGGGACCAACGTCCTGACTTTC.

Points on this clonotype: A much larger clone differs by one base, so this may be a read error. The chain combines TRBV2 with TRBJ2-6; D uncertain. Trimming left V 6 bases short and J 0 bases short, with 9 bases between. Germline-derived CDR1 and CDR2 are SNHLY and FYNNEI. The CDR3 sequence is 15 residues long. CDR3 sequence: CASRPQSSGANVLTF. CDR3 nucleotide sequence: TGTGCCAGCAGACCACAGAGCTCTGGGGCCAACGTCCTGACTTTC.

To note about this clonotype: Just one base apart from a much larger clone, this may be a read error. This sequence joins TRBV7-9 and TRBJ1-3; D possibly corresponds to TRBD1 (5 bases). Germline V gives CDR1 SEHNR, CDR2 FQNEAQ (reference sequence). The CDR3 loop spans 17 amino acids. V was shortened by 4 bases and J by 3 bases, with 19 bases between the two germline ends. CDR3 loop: CASSSLPTEWGGNTIYF. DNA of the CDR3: TGTGCCAGCAGCTCGCTGCCGACAGAGTGGGGTGGAAACACCATATATTTT.

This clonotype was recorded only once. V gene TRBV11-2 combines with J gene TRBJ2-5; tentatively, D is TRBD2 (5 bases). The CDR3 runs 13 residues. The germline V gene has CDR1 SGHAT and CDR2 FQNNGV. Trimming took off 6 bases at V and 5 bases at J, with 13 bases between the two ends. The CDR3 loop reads CASSDSGWETQYF. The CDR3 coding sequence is TGTGCCAGCAGTGACTCGGGGTGGGAGACCCAGTACTTC.

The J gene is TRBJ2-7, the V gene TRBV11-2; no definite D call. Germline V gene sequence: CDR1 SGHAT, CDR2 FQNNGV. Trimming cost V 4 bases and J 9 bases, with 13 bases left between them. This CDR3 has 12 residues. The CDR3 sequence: CASSWPMRWQYF. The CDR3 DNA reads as TGTGCCAGCAGCTGGCCCATGAGGTGGCAGTACTTC.

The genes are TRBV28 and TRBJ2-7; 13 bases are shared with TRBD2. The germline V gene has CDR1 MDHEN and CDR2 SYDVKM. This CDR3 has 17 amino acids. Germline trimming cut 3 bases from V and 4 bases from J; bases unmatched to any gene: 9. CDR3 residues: CASSFSGLAGVSYEQYF. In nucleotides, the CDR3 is TGTGCCAGCAGTTTCTCAGGACTAGCGGGAGTATCTTACGAGCAGTACTTC.

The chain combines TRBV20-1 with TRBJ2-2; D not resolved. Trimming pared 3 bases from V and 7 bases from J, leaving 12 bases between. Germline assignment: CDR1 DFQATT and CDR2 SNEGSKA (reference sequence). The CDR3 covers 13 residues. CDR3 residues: CSARFTILGELFF. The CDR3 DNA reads TGCAGTGCTAGGTTTACCATCCTCGGGGAGCTGTTTTTT.